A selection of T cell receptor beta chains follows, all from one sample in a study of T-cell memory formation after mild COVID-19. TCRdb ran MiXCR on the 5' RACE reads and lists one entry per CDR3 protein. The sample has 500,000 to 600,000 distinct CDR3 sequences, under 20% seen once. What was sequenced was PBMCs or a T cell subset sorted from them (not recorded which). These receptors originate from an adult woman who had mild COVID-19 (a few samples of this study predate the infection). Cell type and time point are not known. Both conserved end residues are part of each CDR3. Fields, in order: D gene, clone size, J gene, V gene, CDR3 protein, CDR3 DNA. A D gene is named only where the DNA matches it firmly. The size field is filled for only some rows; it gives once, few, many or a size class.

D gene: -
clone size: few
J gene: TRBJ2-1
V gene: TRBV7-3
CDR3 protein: CASSLTGGPSSYNEQFF
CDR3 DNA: TGTGCCAGCAGCTTAACAGGGGGACCGAGCTCCTACAATGAGCAGTTCTTC

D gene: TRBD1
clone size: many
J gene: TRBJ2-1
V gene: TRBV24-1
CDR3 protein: CATSDYRQGLSSYNEQFF
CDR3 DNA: TGTGCCACCAGTGATTATCGACAGGGATTGAGCTCCTACAATGAGCAGTTCTTC

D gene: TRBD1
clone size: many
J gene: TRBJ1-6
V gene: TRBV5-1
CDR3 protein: CASSEQGANSPLHF
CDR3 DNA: TGCGCCAGCAGCGAACAGGGGGCCAATTCACCCCTCCACTTT

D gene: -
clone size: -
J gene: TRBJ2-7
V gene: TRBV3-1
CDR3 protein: CASSQPGMDGPRRYF
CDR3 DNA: TGTGCCAGCAGCCAACCAGGAATGGACGGACCTAGGAGGTACTTC

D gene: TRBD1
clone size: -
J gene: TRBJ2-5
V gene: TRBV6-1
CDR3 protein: CASSEMGTEETQYF
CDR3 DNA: TGTGCCAGCAGTGAAATGGGGACAGAAGAGACCCAGTACTTC

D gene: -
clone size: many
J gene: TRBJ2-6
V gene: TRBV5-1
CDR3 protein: CASSGKGSGANVLTF
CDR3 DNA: TGCGCCAGCAGCGGGAAAGGGAGTGGGGCCAACGTCCTGACTTTC

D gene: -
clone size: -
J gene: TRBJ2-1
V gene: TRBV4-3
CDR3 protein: CASSQDRRGGDEQFF
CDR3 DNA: TGCGCCAGCAGCCAAGATCGGCGGGGTGGGGATGAGCAGTTCTTC

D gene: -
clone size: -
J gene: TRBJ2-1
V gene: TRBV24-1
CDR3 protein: CATSDAGGSSYNEQFF
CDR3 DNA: TGTGCCACCAGTGATGCTGGGGGAAGCTCCTACAATGAGCAGTTCTTC

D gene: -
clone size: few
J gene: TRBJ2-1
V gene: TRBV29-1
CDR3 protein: CSVQTGLDNEQFF
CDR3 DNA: TGCAGCGTTCAAACAGGGCTTGACAATGAGCAGTTCTTC

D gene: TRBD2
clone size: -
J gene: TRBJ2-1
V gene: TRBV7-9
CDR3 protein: CASSLVSGLADHNEQFF
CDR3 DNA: TGTGCCAGCAGCTTAGTATCTGGACTAGCGGATCACAATGAGCAGTTCTTC

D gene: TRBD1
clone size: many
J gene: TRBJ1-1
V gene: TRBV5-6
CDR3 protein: CASSLQGVGTEAFF
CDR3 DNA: TGTGCCAGCAGCTTACAGGGGGTCGGGACTGAAGCTTTCTTT

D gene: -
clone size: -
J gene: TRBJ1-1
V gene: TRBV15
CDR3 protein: CATSREVRGAEAFF
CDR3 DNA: TGTGCCACCAGCAGAGAAGTCAGAGGCGCTGAAGCTTTCTTT

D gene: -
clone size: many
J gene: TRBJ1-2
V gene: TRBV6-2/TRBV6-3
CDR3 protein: CASSADRGHGYTF
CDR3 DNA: TGTGCCAGCAGTGCGGACCGGGGGCACGGCTACACCTTC

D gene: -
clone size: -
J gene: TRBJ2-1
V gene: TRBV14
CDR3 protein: CASSPGRFSYNEQFF
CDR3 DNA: TGTGCCAGCAGCCCGGGACGGTTCTCCTACAATGAGCAGTTCTTC

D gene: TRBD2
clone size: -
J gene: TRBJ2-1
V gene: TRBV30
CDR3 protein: CAWSVLRRGGNEQFF
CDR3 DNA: TGTGCCTGGAGTGTACTTCGGCGGGGAGGGAATGAGCAGTTCTTC

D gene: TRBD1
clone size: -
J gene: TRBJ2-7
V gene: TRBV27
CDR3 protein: CASSFRQGVIYEQYF
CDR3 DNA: TGTGCCAGCAGTTTCAGACAGGGAGTCATCTACGAGCAGTACTTC

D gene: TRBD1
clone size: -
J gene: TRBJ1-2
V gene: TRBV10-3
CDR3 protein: CAITRESGQGFYGYTF
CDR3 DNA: TGTGCCATCACGCGTGAATCGGGACAGGGGTTCTATGGCTACACCTTC

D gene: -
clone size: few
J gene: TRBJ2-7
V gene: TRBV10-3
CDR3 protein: CAISESGGAAYEQYF
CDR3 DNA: TGTGCCATCAGTGAGTCGGGGGGGGCCGCCTACGAGCAGTACTTC

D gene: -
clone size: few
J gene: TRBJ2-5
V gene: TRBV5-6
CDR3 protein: CASSYGIDRPSETQYF
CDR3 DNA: TGTGCCAGCAGCTACGGTATCGACAGACCCTCGGAGACCCAGTACTTC

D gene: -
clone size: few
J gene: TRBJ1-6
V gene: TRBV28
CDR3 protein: CASSFIRLRTNNSPLHF
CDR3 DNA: TGTGCCAGCAGCTTTATCAGGCTCCGAACAAATAATTCACCCCTCCACTTT

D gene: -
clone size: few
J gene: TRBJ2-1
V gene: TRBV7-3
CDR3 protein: CASSLYRTSYNEQFF
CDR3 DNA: TGTGCCAGCAGCTTATACAGGACCTCCTACAATGAGCAGTTCTTC

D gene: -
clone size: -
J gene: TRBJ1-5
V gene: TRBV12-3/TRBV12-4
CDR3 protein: CASTIHSNQPQHF
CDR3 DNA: TGTGCCAGCACCATACATAGCAATCAGCCCCAGCATTTT

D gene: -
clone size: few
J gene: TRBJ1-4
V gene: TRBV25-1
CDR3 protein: CASRSQGTNEKLFF
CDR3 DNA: TGTGCCAGCAGAAGCCAGGGGACTAATGAAAAACTGTTTTTT

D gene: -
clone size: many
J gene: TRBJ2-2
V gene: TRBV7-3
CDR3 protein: CASSLSRDTGELFF
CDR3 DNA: TGTGCCAGCAGCTTATCCCGCGACACCGGGGAGCTGTTTTTT

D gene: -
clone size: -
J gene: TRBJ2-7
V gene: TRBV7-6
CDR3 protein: CANTRQTSYEQYF
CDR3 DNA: TGTGCCAACACCCGACAGACCTCCTACGAGCAGTACTTC

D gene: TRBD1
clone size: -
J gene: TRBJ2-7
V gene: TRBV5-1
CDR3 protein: CASSFADRGHEQYF
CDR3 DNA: TGCGCCAGCAGCTTCGCGGACAGGGGTCACGAGCAGTACTTC

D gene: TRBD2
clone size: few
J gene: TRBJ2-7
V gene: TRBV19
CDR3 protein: CASSGSSGLSYEQYF
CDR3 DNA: TGTGCCAGTAGCGGATCTAGCGGATTGTCCTACGAGCAGTACTTC

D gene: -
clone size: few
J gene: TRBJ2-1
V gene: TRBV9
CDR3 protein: CASSVPGTPNEQFF
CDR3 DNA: TGTGCCAGCAGCGTCCCCGGGACGCCCAATGAGCAGTTCTTC

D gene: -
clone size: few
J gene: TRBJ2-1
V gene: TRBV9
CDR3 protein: CASSVGVGDEQFF
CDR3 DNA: TGTGCCAGCAGCGTAGGTGTGGGGGATGAGCAGTTCTTC

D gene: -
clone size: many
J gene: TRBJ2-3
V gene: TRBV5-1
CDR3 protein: CASSLEAGSTDTQYF
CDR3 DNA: TGCGCCAGCAGCTTGGAGGCGGGGTCCACAGATACGCAGTATTTT

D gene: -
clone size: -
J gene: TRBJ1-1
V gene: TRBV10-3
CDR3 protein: CAISIQGNTEAFF
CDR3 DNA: TGTGCCATCAGCATACAGGGGAACACTGAAGCTTTCTTT

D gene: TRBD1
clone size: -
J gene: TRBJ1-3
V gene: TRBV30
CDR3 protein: CAWSPRGLVSGNTIYF
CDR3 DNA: TGTGCCTGGAGTCCTAGGGGGCTTGTGTCTGGAAACACCATATATTTT

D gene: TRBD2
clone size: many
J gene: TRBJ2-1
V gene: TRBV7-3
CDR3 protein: CASSLGTSGGYNEQFF
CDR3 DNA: TGTGCCAGCAGCTTAGGGACTAGCGGAGGCTACAATGAGCAGTTCTTC

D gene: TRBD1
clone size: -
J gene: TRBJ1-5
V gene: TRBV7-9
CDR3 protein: CASSLGGTDNQPQHF
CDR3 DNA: TGTGCCAGCAGCTTAGGCGGGACAGATAATCAGCCCCAGCATTTT

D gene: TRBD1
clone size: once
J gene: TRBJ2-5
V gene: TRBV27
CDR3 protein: CASKYRGHQETQYF
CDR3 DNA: TGTGCCAGCAAGTACAGGGGACATCAAGAGACCCAGTACTTC

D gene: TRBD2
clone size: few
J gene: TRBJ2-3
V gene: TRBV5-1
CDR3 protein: CASSLAPSGGTDTQYF
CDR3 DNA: TGCGCCAGCAGCTTGGCTCCTAGCGGAGGCACAGATACGCAGTATTTT

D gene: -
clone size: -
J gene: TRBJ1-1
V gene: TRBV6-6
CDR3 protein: CASSYSRGPEAFF
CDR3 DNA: TGTGCCAGCAGTTACTCCAGGGGCCCTGAAGCTTTCTTT